A single sample is the source of the 17 T cell receptor beta chains below, sequenced in a study of identical twins. TCRdb ran MiXCR on the 5' RACE reads and lists one entry per CDR3 protein. Among 420,000 or so distinct CDR3 sequences listed, around 20% were seen once. Sequencing was carried out using naive T cells sorted from blood. These receptors came from a man aged 50 or older in good health.

The chain is built from TRBV20-1 and TRBJ2-5, with a weak D call TRBD1 (6 bases). Between the trimmed V and J ends, which lost 5 bases and 2 bases, there was a span of 12 bases. CDR1 DFQATT and CDR2 SNEGSKA come from the germline V gene (reference sequence). This CDR3 has 13 residues. The CDR3 region is CSAPQQGQETQYF. In DNA form, the CDR3 reads TGCAGTGCTCCTCAACAGGGTCAAGAGACCCAGTACTTC.

The V gene is TRBV3-1, the J gene TRBJ2-3; no reliable D call. Deletions cut 4 bases from V and 6 bases from J, with 17 bases between. The CDR3 contains 15 residues. Germline V gene lookup returns CDR1 LGHDT and CDR2 YNNKEL (reference sequence). CDR3 sequence: CASSLRTKSPDTQYF. The DNA for the CDR3 is TGTGCCAGCAGCCTCCGGACCAAAAGTCCCGATACGCAGTATTTT.

This clonotype was detected a few times. The chain is built from TRBV6-1 and TRBJ1-2; a weak D match, TRBD1 (5 bases). Germline values: CDR1 MNHNS, CDR2 SASEGT. The CDR3 length is 13 residues. Trimming removed 6 bases from V and 5 bases from J, with 13 bases in between. DNA of the CDR3: TGTGCCAGCAGCCCTACAGGTCCTTATGGCTACACCTTC. It yields the protein CASSPTGPYGYTF.

This clonotype was seen a few times. The V gene is TRBV12-3 or TRBV12-4, the J gene TRBJ2-7; the D gene is possibly TRBD1 (6 bases). V was cut by 5 bases and J by 2 bases, with 7 bases left in between. This CDR3 is 12 amino acids long. The CDR3 bases are TGTGCCAGCAGTAGACAGGCCTACGAGCAGTACTTC. Translating it yields CASSRQAYEQYF.

This clonotype was counted between two and nine times. This chain links TRBV5-1 with TRBJ2-3; maybe TRBD1 (6 bases). V was trimmed by 0 bases and J by 2 bases, leaving 10 bases between them. This CDR3 contains 15 residues. Germline CDR1 is SGHRS and CDR2 is YFSETQ. As DNA, the CDR3 is TGCGCCAGCAGCTTGGGACAGGCGAACACAGATACGCAGTATTTT. Its protein is CASSLGQANTDTQYF.

The chain combines TRBV29-1 with TRBJ2-4; the D gene could be TRBD1 or TRBD2 (5 bases each). V shed 4 bases and J shed 9 bases, with 16 bases lying between them. The CDR3 length is 13 residues. The germline CDR1 and CDR2 sequences are SQVTM and ANQGSEA. In DNA form, the CDR3 reads TGCAGCGTTGCCTTAGGGACGGCAACCATTCAGTACTTC. Translation gives CSVALGTATIQYF.

The V and J genes are TRBV5-1 and TRBJ1-1; possibly TRBD1 for D (6 bases). This CDR3 has 15 amino acids. CDR1 is SGHRS and CDR2 is YFSETQ in the germline V gene. The ends were cut back, 3 bases at V and 5 bases at J, with 17 bases in the middle. CDR3 region: CASSWGGGEGTEAFF. The CDR3 coding sequence is TGCGCCAGCAGCTGGGGGGGGGGCGAAGGGACTGAAGCTTTCTTT.

The chain has TRBV5-1 and TRBJ1-1; D unclear. V was pared by 2 bases and J by 3 bases, with 8 bases between. Germline CDR1 SGHRS, CDR2 YFSETQ. The CDR3 runs to 13 residues. The CDR3 loop is CASSFMVYTEAFF. Written as DNA, the CDR3 is TGCGCCAGCAGCTTCATGGTGTACACTGAAGCTTTCTTT.

In DNA form, the CDR3 reads TGTGCCAGCTACAAGACTAGCGGGAGTGGGGGTGAGCAGTTCTTC. Translated, it gives CASYKTSGSGGEQFF. The chain carries TRBV27 and TRBJ2-1, with 12 bases that match TRBD2. The CDR3 has 15 amino acids. CDR1 and CDR2 (germline): MNHEY, SMNVEV (reference sequence). The V gene end was trimmed by 8 bases and the J gene end by 9 bases; junction bases not matched to a gene: 11.

This clonotype was seen only a few times. The chain joins TRBV3-1 to TRBJ2-5; 7 bases line up with TRBD1. The J segment lost 3 bases and the V segment lost 2 bases, leaving 15 bases of the junction unmatched. Germline values: CDR1 LGHDT, CDR2 YNNKEL (reference sequence). The CDR3 extends over 18 amino acids. The CDR3, as DNA: TGTGCCAGCAGCCAATCAGGGGGAGTGAGGTCTCCTAAAGAGACCCAGTACTTC. It codes for CASSQSGGVRSPKETQYF.

This clonotype appeared many times. The chain uses TRBV5-1 and TRBJ2-7; a weak D match, TRBD2 (6 bases). Deletions cut 4 bases from V and 2 bases from J, with 13 bases between. CDR3 length: 14 residues. In germline, CDR1 is SGHRS, CDR2 YFSETQ. CDR3 coding DNA: TGCGCCAGCAGCCAGGGACTGACTACCTACGAGCAGTACTTC. Protein product: CASSQGLTTYEQYF.

This chain connects TRBV29-1 to TRBJ2-1, with D possibly being TRBD1 (6 bases). Germline V gene lookup returns CDR1 SQVTM and CDR2 ANQGSEA. V was trimmed by 0 bases and J by 2 bases, leaving 14 bases between them. The CDR3 extends over 16 amino acids. The CDR3 nucleotides read TGCAGCGTTGAAGATCCAAGGACAGAGGCCTACAATGAGCAGTTCTTC. As protein: CSVEDPRTEAYNEQFF.

This clonotype occurred a few times. V and J are TRBV12-3 or TRBV12-4 and TRBJ2-7; 7 nucleotides match TRBD1. This CDR3 comprises 15 residues. Unmatched junction bases numbered 8, after V lost 6 bases and J lost 0 bases. In DNA, the CDR3 is TGTGCCAGCAGCCTTGGACAGGCGGGCTCCTACGAGCAGTACTTC. This translates into CASSLGQAGSYEQYF.

This sequence joins TRBV12-3 or TRBV12-4 and TRBJ1-4, with 11 positions matching TRBD1. Germline trimming cut 3 bases from V and 3 bases from J; bases unmatched to any gene: 3. The CDR3 is 16 residues long. The CDR3 nucleotides are TGTGCCAGCAGTTTCTCGGGACAGGGGGCTAATGAAAAACTGTTTTTT. Its protein product is CASSFSGQGANEKLFF.

This clonotype was seen ten or more times. The chain uses TRBV5-1 and TRBJ2-3; D is ambiguous. Trimming left V 3 bases short and J 1 base short, with 18 bases between. This CDR3 has 17 residues. Per germline, CDR1 SGHRS and CDR2 YFSETQ. The CDR3 here is CASSSSIARTGTDTQYF. In DNA form, the CDR3 reads TGCGCCAGCAGCTCCTCAATCGCCCGTACGGGCACAGATACGCAGTATTTT.

This clonotype was observed at least ten times. The chain is built from TRBV4-2 and TRBJ1-5, with D possibly being TRBD1 (6 bases). Germline CDR1 LGHNA, CDR2 YNFKEQ. The CDR3 spans 14 residues. V lost 1 base, J lost 6 bases, and 10 bases lay in between. The CDR3 loop reads CASSQVKGGQPQHF. CDR3 DNA: TGTGCCAGCAGCCAAGTGAAGGGGGGTCAGCCCCAGCATTTT.

This clonotype was counted at least ten times. V usage is TRBV20-1 and J usage is TRBJ2-3; D call uncertain. CDR3 length: 13 residues. CDR1 and CDR2 from the germline V gene are DFQATT and SNEGSKA (reference sequence). V lost 3 bases, J lost 6 bases, and 13 bases lay in between. CDR3: CSARGSRADTQYF. The CDR3 coding sequence is TGCAGTGCTAGGGGTAGCCGCGCCGATACGCAGTATTTT.